This T cell receptor (beta chain) was found in a study of T cells in Graves' hyperthyroidism and ophthalmopathy. TCR beta CDR3 sequences were amplified from RNA transcripts. Using the HTBI primer set, a first-round RT-PCR was run on the TCR CDR3. TCRdb processed the multiplex PCR reads anew with MiXCR; each CDR3 protein has one entry. Of about 540,000 distinct CDR3 sequences listed, just over 45% are singletons. The study defined stable Graves' hyperthyroidism as no ophthalmopathy progression within 18 months. Trimming removed 3 bases at V and 6 bases at J, with 11 bases between. The CDR3 has 14 amino acids. CDR1 and CDR2 from the germline V gene are SGHTA and FQGNSA.

Sequencing was done on a sample of peripheral blood or thyroid tissue (not recorded which). This receptor was taken from a young woman with Graves' hyperthyroidism. This sequence joins TRBV7-2 and TRBJ2-2; D is perhaps TRBD2 (6 bases). CDR3 in amino acids: CASSLAGFPGELFF. The CDR3 coding sequence is TGTGCCAGCAGCTTGGCGGGATTCCCCGGGGAGCTGTTTTTT.